The 10 T cell receptor beta chains given below trace back to one sample, sequenced in a study of blood T cell repertoires in COVID-19. This table comes from immunoSEQ multiplex PCR, and its TCRdb copy is limited to in-frame clones, with some not included. The sample records fewer than 60,000 clones, 70% to 85% being singletons. Sample: peripheral blood. The source is a man aged 60 to 75 with acute or convalescent COVID-19.

The genes are TRBV6-2 or TRBV6-3 and TRBJ1-6; D is possibly TRBD1 (6 bases). Germline CDR1 and CDR2: MNHEY and SVGEGT. Trimming left V 6 bases short and J 14 bases short, with 17 bases between. The CDR3 extends over 13 amino acids. The CDR3 is CASSLGTGITLHF. CDR3 nucleotides: TGTGCCAGCAGCCTCGGTACAGGGATTACCCTCCACTTT.

The chain couples TRBV19 to TRBJ1-2, with D perhaps matching TRBD1 (6 bases). Trimming removed 10 bases from V and 8 bases from J, with 17 bases in between. Germline assignment: CDR1 LNHDA and CDR2 SQIVND (reference sequence). The CDR3 extends over 12 amino acids. CDR3 protein: CATGTGFGGYTF. The CDR3 bases are TGTGCCACCGGAACAGGGTTTGGAGGCTACACCTTC.

The count of this clone is one. The chain joins TRBV7-3 to TRBJ2-2; 7 nucleotides agree with TRBD1. This CDR3 comprises 15 residues. The trim removed 5 bases at V and 4 bases at J, leaving 7 bases unmatched. Germline CDR1 SGHTA, CDR2 FQGTGA. Here the CDR3 reads CASSRDSFFTGELFF. CDR3 coding DNA: TGTGCCAGCAGCCGGGACAGTTTTTTCACCGGGGAGCTGTTTTTT.

The chain carries TRBV5-1 and TRBJ2-7; 8 nucleotides match TRBD2. Germline V CDR1 and CDR2: SGHRS, YFSETQ. This CDR3 comprises 15 residues. The V segment lost 4 bases and the J segment 4 bases; nucleotides outside the gene matches: 10. The CDR3 is CASSVQPGGKYEQYF. The CDR3 DNA follows: TGCGCCAGCAGCGTCCAACCGGGGGGGAAATACGAGCAGTACTTC.

This clone was recorded a few times. The chain has TRBV5-6 and TRBJ2-6; 7 bases agree with TRBD1. V shed 7 bases and J 4 bases; nucleotides not matched to a gene: 17. Germline V gene sequence: CDR1 SGHDT, CDR2 YYEEEE. This CDR3 spans 18 amino acids. CDR3 DNA: TGTGCCAGCCGCCGCTACGAGACAGGGTACTCCGGGGCCAACGTCCTGACTTTC. Its protein is CASRRYETGYSGANVLTF.

The chain has TRBV9 and TRBJ1-5; 9 nucleotides line up with TRBD1. In germline, CDR1 is SGDLS, CDR2 YYNGEE. Trimming removed 4 bases from V and 5 bases from J; junction bases left unmatched: 4. The length of the CDR3 is 14 residues. The CDR3 loop reads CASSPTGGDQPQHF. CDR3 DNA: TGTGCCAGCAGCCCTACAGGGGGCGATCAGCCCCAGCATTTT.

J is TRBJ2-7 and V is TRBV5-4; D is perhaps TRBD2 (6 bases). This CDR3 has 18 amino acids. Deletions cut 5 bases from V and 2 bases from J, with 26 bases between. Germline lookup yields CDR1 SGHNT and CDR2 YYREEE (reference sequence). The CDR3, as DNA: TGTGCCAGCAGTAAAGAACCTATGGCGGGACTTTGGCCCTACGAGCAGTACTTC. It encodes CASSKEPMAGLWPYEQYF.

This clone occurred once. The chain uses TRBV6-5 and TRBJ2-1; the match to TRBD2 covers 11 bases. The germline CDR1 and CDR2 sequences are MNHEY and SVGAGI. The CDR3 covers 12 residues. With V trimmed by 8 bases and J by 12 bases, 6 bases remained unmatched. CDR3 sequence reads: CASRVAGGRQFF. As DNA, the CDR3 is TGTGCCAGCCGCGTAGCGGGGGGGCGGCAGTTCTTC.

The rearrangement joins TRBV5-1 to TRBJ1-1, with a weak D call TRBD1 (6 bases). Trimming removed 3 bases from V and 1 base from J, with 10 bases in between. Germline V gives CDR1 SGHRS, CDR2 YFSETQ. This CDR3 contains 14 residues. CDR3 region: CASSYQTGNTEAFF. The CDR3 coding sequence is TGCGCCAGCAGCTATCAGACAGGGAACACTGAAGCTTTCTTT.

This chain connects TRBV24-1 to TRBJ2-7; 8 nucleotides agree with TRBD1. Germline CDR1 and CDR2: KGHDR and SFDVKD. The CDR3 covers 13 residues. V was pared by 3 bases and J by 6 bases, with 3 bases of the junction left unmatched. This CDR3 is CATSDTGQAEQYF. The CDR3 region has the DNA TGTGCCACCAGTGATACGGGACAGGCCGAGCAGTACTTC.